This TCR beta chain appears in the sequencing data of a study of shared clonotypes between healthy human individuals. Study-wide results and limits: What naive subsets generally showed was a larger estimated richness than memory subsets showed.

Each of the donors was a healthy adult who was HIV-negative and had not had a recent acute infection or vaccination. All of the donors resided in Nashville, Tennessee, and each was a Caucasian adult. Splitting the CD4+ cells yielded a CD45RA+ naive subset and a CD45RA-negative memory subset. Sequencing was performed with immunoSEQ multiplex PCR; in TCRdb, only in-frame clones are kept and a portion is missing. The sample includes a few million clones, over 85% seen only once; the top ten take roughly 0.14%. A remark on this clone: Its specificity is unknown.

The length of the CDR3 is 15 residues. V was clipped by 1 base and J by 2 bases; unmatched bases: 1. Germline CDR1 reads SGHTA; CDR2 reads FQGNSA. Sequenced: naive CD4+ T cells sorted from blood. Subset noted: CD45RA+ positively selected. This rearrangement joins TRBV7-2 to TRBJ2-3, with 9 bases matching TRBD1. The TCR comes from a man between 18 and 35 years old in good health. The CDR3 sequence is CASSLGDRVTDTQYF. As DNA, the CDR3 is TGTGCCAGCAGCTTAGGGGACAGGGTCACAGATACGCAGTATTTT.